These 22 T cell receptor beta chains came from one sample sequenced in a study of blood T cell repertoires in COVID-19. Sequenced by immunoSEQ multiplex PCR; TCRdb stores in-frame clones only, minus some. Here the sample spans roughly 390,000 clones, around 87% being singletons. The sample consisted of peripheral blood. The receptors here all came from a woman between 25 and 40 years old with COVID-19, enrolled during active disease.

This clone has a handful of counts. V and J are TRBV19 and TRBJ2-2, with D uncertain. With 5 bases removed from V and 3 bases from J, the gap between germline ends came to 7 bases. Germline values: CDR1 LNHDA, CDR2 SQIVND (reference sequence). The CDR3 totals 13 residues. This CDR3 is CASSLSYTGELFF. The CDR3 bases are TGTGCCAGTAGTTTGTCGTACACCGGGGAGCTGTTTTTT.

V is TRBV5-8 and J is TRBJ1-6; D is undetermined. The V end was cut by 0 bases, the J end by 8 bases, with 9 bases between. Germline V gene sequence: CDR1 SGHTS, CDR2 YDEGEE. The CDR3 covers 14 residues. CDR3 loop: CASSLVGPHSPLHF. CDR3 DNA: TGTGCCAGCAGCTTGGTTGGGCCCCATTCACCCCTCCACTTT. Based on the CDR3 plus reference TRBV5-8 and TRBJ1-6, the full variable domain is EAGVTQSPTHLIKTRGQQATLRCSPISGHTSVYWYQQALGLGLQFLLWYDEGEERNRGNFPPRFSGRQFPNYSSELNVNALELEDSALYLCASSLVGPHSPLHFGNGTRLTVT.

This rearrangement joins TRBV6-5 to TRBJ1-6; no clear D. The V gene's germline CDR1 is MNHEY and CDR2 SVGAGI. The length of the CDR3 is 15 residues. Trimming shortened V by 6 bases and J by 8 bases, and 17 bases separated the two germline ends. The CDR3 region is CASSLLGGQDSPLHF. The CDR3 DNA reads TGTGCCAGCAGCCTACTCGGAGGGCAGGATTCACCCCTCCACTTT.

This clone was counted a single time. The CDR3 is CASSFGPRPDTF. The CDR3 DNA reads TGTGCCAGCAGCTTTGGTCCTAGGCCCGACACCTTC. V is TRBV5-4 and J is TRBJ1-2; D is unresolved. The CDR3 runs to 12 residues. CDR1 is SGHNT and CDR2 is YYREEE in the germline V gene (reference sequence). V was trimmed by 2 bases and J by 12 bases, leaving 14 bases between them.

V is TRBV6-2 or TRBV6-3 and J is TRBJ1-2; maybe TRBD1 (5 bases). V lost 2 bases and J lost 3, with 10 bases in between. From germline, CDR1 is MNHEY and CDR2 SVGEGT. CDR3 length: 14 residues. CDR3 protein: CASSYAGPYYGYTF. As DNA, the CDR3 is TGTGCCAGCAGTTACGCAGGGCCCTACTATGGCTACACCTTC.

This clone was seen a few times. The chain carries TRBV9 and TRBJ2-1, with 7 bases matching TRBD2. Looked up from germline, CDR1 is SGDLS and CDR2 is YYNGEE. With V trimmed by 4 bases and J by 10 bases, 14 bases remained unmatched. The length of the CDR3 is 15 residues. The CDR3 region is CASSPSGARVKEQFF. The CDR3 coding sequence is TGTGCCAGCAGCCCTAGCGGAGCCCGGGTTAAAGAGCAGTTCTTC.

The CDR3 DNA is TGCGCCAGCAGCCAAGAGGAGTACGAGCAGTACTTC. Its translation: CASSQEEYEQYF. The chain has TRBV4-1 and TRBJ2-7; no definite D call. V was clipped by 0 bases and J by 4 bases, with 4 bases between them. The CDR3 totals 12 residues. Germline V CDR1 and CDR2: MGHRA, YSYEKL.

The CDR3 DNA reads TGTGCCAGTAGTAGGGGAGGCGGGAGCCCCTACGAGCAGTACTTC. This translates into CASSRGGGSPYEQYF. The chain combines TRBV19 with TRBJ2-7; 7 bases fit TRBD2. Unmatched junction bases numbered 8, after V lost 4 bases and J lost 2 bases. The germline CDR1 and CDR2 sequences are LNHDA and SQIVND (reference sequence). The CDR3 is 15 amino acids.

This sequence joins TRBV27 and TRBJ2-1; D is possibly TRBD2 (6 bases). This CDR3 is 14 amino acids long. V was clipped by 5 bases and J by 0 bases, with 8 bases between them. Germline V gene sequence: CDR1 MNHEY, CDR2 SMNVEV (reference sequence). CDR3 sequence: CASSRRGSYNEQFF. CDR3 sequence (DNA): TGTGCCAGCAGTAGGCGGGGCTCCTACAATGAGCAGTTCTTC.

The chain has TRBV18 and TRBJ2-5, with D perhaps matching TRBD1 (5 bases). Germline V CDR1 and CDR2: KGHSH, LQKENI. V lost 3 bases and J 1 base, leaving 12 bases between the germline ends. This CDR3 is built from 15 residues. CDR3 bases: TGTGCCAGCTCACCTCAGGGCATAGCCCAAGAGACCCAGTACTTC. It is translated as CASSPQGIAQETQYF.

The chain combines TRBV12-3 or TRBV12-4 with TRBJ1-6; weak D call: TRBD1 (5 bases). The CDR3 loop spans 13 amino acids. V lost 3 bases and J lost 14, with 14 bases in between. The CDR3 DNA follows: TGTGCCAGCAGTTTCACCGGGGGAGGGTCCCTCCACTTT. It specifies CASSFTGGGSLHF.

The J gene is TRBJ2-5, the V gene TRBV7-9; TRBD2 matches 8 bases. This CDR3 is 14 amino acids long. Per germline, CDR1 SEHNR and CDR2 FQNEAQ (reference sequence). V dropped 2 bases and J dropped 5; count of bases not matched to a gene: 4. CDR3 region: CASSLQRERETQYF. CDR3 nucleotides: TGTGCCAGCAGCTTACAGCGGGAGAGGGAGACCCAGTACTTC.

V usage is TRBV5-1 and J usage is TRBJ1-4; D remains unclear. The CDR3 is 14 residues long. V was trimmed by 2 bases and J by 8 bases, leaving 13 bases between them. Germline-derived CDR1 and CDR2 are SGHRS and YFSETQ. Here the CDR3 DNA reads TGCGCCAGCAGCTTTGGGCAGGCGTGGGAAAAACTGTTTTTT. It translates to CASSFGQAWEKLFF.

The chain is built from TRBV13 and TRBJ1-2; no firm D call. CDR3 length: 16 amino acids. The germline gives CDR1 PRHDT, CDR2 FYEKMQ (reference sequence). Trimming took off 0 bases at V and 0 bases at J, with 11 bases between the two ends. CDR3 residues: CASSLGRAVANYGYTF. The CDR3 nucleotides are TGTGCCAGCAGCTTAGGCCGCGCGGTAGCTAACTATGGCTACACCTTC.

CDR3 sequence (DNA): TGTGCCTGGCAACAAGGGGGGGCCAACTACAATGAGCAGTTCTTC. Its protein product is CAWQQGGANYNEQFF. The rearrangement links TRBV30 to TRBJ2-1, with a possible D match to TRBD2 (7 bases). Per germline, CDR1 GTSNPN and CDR2 SVGIG (reference sequence). V shed 5 bases and J shed 3 bases, with 17 bases lying between them. The CDR3 runs 15 residues.

This sequence joins TRBV7-9 and TRBJ1-6, with a tentative D call TRBD1 (5 bases). Trimming stripped 6 bases from V and 7 bases from J, with 7 bases between. The germline V gene encodes CDR1 SEHNR and CDR2 FQNEAQ (reference sequence). CDR3 length: 12 amino acids. CDR3 bases: TGTGCCAGCAGACGGGGGAATTCACCCCTCCACTTT. The encoded protein is CASRRGNSPLHF. The full variable domain, rest sourced from reference TRBV7-9 and TRBJ1-6, is DTGVSQNPRHKITKRGQNVTFRCDPISEHNRLYWYRQTLGQGPEFLTYFQNEAQLEKSRLLSDRFSAERPKGSFSTLEIQRTEQGDSAMYLCASRRGNSPLHFGNGTRLTVT.

CDR3 amino acids: CASSVVGLAGGEQFF. CDR3 in DNA: TGTGCCAGCAGCGTAGTTGGGCTAGCGGGAGGTGAGCAGTTCTTC. The V call is TRBV9, the J call TRBJ2-1; 11 positions match TRBD2. The CDR3 spans 15 residues. V trimming: 0 bases; J trimming: 9 bases; junction bases outside the gene matches: 5. From germline, CDR1 is SGDLS and CDR2 YYNGEE.

The chain has TRBV2 and TRBJ1-5; 8 nucleotides agree with TRBD1. The CDR3 totals 13 residues. The V segment lost 7 bases and the J segment 8 bases; nucleotides outside the gene matches: 7. CDR1 and CDR2 from the germline V gene are SNHLY and FYNNEI. CDR3 loop: CASTGQGGKPQHF. The CDR3, as DNA: TGTGCCAGCACCGGACAGGGAGGGAAGCCCCAGCATTTT.

This rearrangement joins TRBV4-2 to TRBJ2-3, with 7 bases matching TRBD2. CDR3 size: 14 residues. V lost 3 bases and J lost 3; bases outside the gene matches: 3. Germline lookup yields CDR1 LGHNA and CDR2 YNFKEQ. Here the CDR3 DNA reads TGTGCCAGCAGCCACAAAGCGGGGACAGATACGCAGTATTTT. Translating it yields CASSHKAGTDTQYF.

The rearrangement links TRBV27 to TRBJ1-3; 9 bases match TRBD1. The CDR3 is 19 amino acids. The junction had 12 bases not matched to a gene; V was cut back by 3 bases and J by 0 bases. The germline CDR1 and CDR2 sequences are MNHEY and SMNVEV (reference sequence). CDR3 DNA: TGTGCCAGCAGTTTTATGGACAGGGGCCGGATTTTCTCTGGAAACACCATATATTTT. Translation: CASSFMDRGRIFSGNTIYF.

The chain is built from TRBV27 and TRBJ2-7; tentatively, D is TRBD2 (5 bases). CDR3 size: 14 residues. V lost 4 bases and J lost 2, with 12 bases in between. Germline V CDR1 and CDR2: MNHEY, SMNVEV (reference sequence). The CDR3 coding sequence is TGTGCCAGCAGTTCATACGGGGAAACCTACGAGCAGTACTTC. Protein: CASSSYGETYEQYF.

The J gene is TRBJ1-1, the V gene TRBV28, with D perhaps matching TRBD1 (5 bases). Trimming removed 8 bases from V and 1 base from J, with 17 bases in between. CDR1 is MDHEN, CDR2 SYDVKM, per germline. This CDR3 has 15 amino acids. As DNA, the CDR3 is TGTGCCAGCCGTTCCGGGGGGGTTGGGAACACTGAAGCTTTCTTT. Translating gives CASRSGGVGNTEAFF. Supplemented by reference TRBV28 and TRBJ1-1, the full variable domain reads DVKVTQSSRYLVKRTGEKVFLECVQDMDHENMFWYRQDPGLGLRLIYFSYDVKMKEKGDIPEGYSVSREKKERFSLILESASTNQTSMYLCASRSGGVGNTEAFFGQGTRLTVV.